The sequence of this T cell receptor beta chain was determined in a study of tumor-infiltrating lymphocytes in localized non-small cell lung cancer. Sequenced by immunoSEQ multiplex PCR; TCRdb stores in-frame clones only, minus some. The sample carries tens of thousands of clones, over 75% recorded once. The germline gives CDR1 SGHAT, CDR2 FQNNGV. The CDR3 is made up of 17 amino acids. The trim removed 1 base at V and 3 bases at J, leaving 7 bases unmatched. This chain connects TRBV11-2 to TRBJ2-5; 11 bases are shared with TRBD2. Sequenced material: lung tumor tissue. The TCR comes from a human donor with non-small cell lung cancer. The CDR3 nucleotides read TGTGCCAGCAGCTTAGGGGCTAGCGGGGGGCTTAAAGAGACCCAGTACTTC. This sequence encodes CASSLGASGGLKETQYF.